These 12 T cell receptor beta chains came from one sample sequenced in a study of CD8 T cells in Susac syndrome. Reverse transcription of roughly 0.45 to 1 ug RNA used random hexamers. TCRdb redid the calling of the immunoSEQ multiplex PCR reads with MiXCR, one entry per CDR3 protein. The sample has around 120,000 distinct CDR3 sequences; roughly 94% are singletons. The sequencing sample was made of CD4+ T cells from PBMCs. Receptors were obtained from a human donor with multiple sclerosis.

The rearrangement links TRBV7-2 to TRBJ1-2; 7 bases line up with TRBD1. The germline gives CDR1 SGHTA, CDR2 FQGNSA. This CDR3 comprises 14 residues. The J segment lost 8 bases and the V segment lost 5 bases, leaving 11 bases of the junction unmatched. The CDR3 sequence is CASSPSGGPMGYTF. The CDR3 DNA sequence: TGTGCCAGCAGCCCTTCAGGGGGGCCGATGGGCTACACCTTC.

The rearrangement links TRBV9 to TRBJ2-2; D unresolved. The ends were cut back, 0 bases at V and 4 bases at J, with 7 bases in the middle. The CDR3 sequence is 14 residues long. Germline CDR1 reads SGDLS; CDR2 reads YYNGEE. In nucleotides, the CDR3 is TGTGCCAGCAGCGTAGAGGGCAGCACCGGGGAGCTGTTTTTT. Translated, it gives CASSVEGSTGELFF.

This sequence joins TRBV5-1 and TRBJ2-3; 12 bases map to TRBD2. CDR1 SGHRS and CDR2 YFSETQ come from the germline V gene. The J segment lost 1 base and the V segment lost 4 bases, leaving 4 bases of the junction unmatched. The CDR3 extends over 16 amino acids. CDR3 region: CASSKRTSGGTDTQYF. The CDR3 DNA follows: TGCGCCAGCAGCAAACGGACTAGCGGGGGCACAGATACGCAGTATTTT.

This clonotype was seen a single time. This chain joins TRBV20-1 and TRBJ2-7, with D tentatively TRBD1 (6 bases). The CDR3 is 12 amino acids. The germline gives CDR1 DFQATT, CDR2 SNEGSKA (reference sequence). Trimming left V 2 bases short and J 6 bases short, with 11 bases between. CDR3 DNA sequence: TGCAGTGCTAGATGGCAGGGGAGCGAGCAGTACTTC. The encoded protein is CSARWQGSEQYF.

The rearrangement links TRBV29-1 to TRBJ2-7; tentatively, D is TRBD1 (6 bases). V lost 7 bases, J lost 0 bases, and 10 bases lay in between. Germline V gene sequence: CDR1 SQVTM, CDR2 ANQGSEA. This CDR3 spans 12 amino acids. CDR3 in DNA: TGCAGCGCGCAGGGGAACTCCTACGAGCAGTACTTC. Translation gives CSAQGNSYEQYF.

This chain connects TRBV29-1 to TRBJ2-1; 11 bases agree with TRBD2. Per germline, CDR1 SQVTM and CDR2 ANQGSEA. The V segment lost 7 bases and the J segment 4 bases; nucleotides outside the gene matches: 3. The CDR3 extends over 13 amino acids. The CDR3 reads CSAGLAVYNEQFF. The CDR3 DNA is TGCAGCGCGGGACTAGCGGTTTACAATGAGCAGTTCTTC.

The J gene is TRBJ2-7, the V gene TRBV6-5; weak D call: TRBD2 (6 bases). V lost 2 bases to trimming and J lost 4 bases, with 15 bases between them. The germline V gene has CDR1 MNHEY and CDR2 SVGAGI. This CDR3 has 15 residues. This chain's CDR3 is CASSYGGANGYEQYF. As DNA, the CDR3 is TGTGCCAGCAGTTACGGAGGGGCCAATGGGTACGAGCAGTACTTC.

The chain combines TRBV7-4 with TRBJ2-5, with D tentatively TRBD1 (5 bases). Deletions cut 2 bases from V and 4 bases from J, with 11 bases between. Germline CDR1 SGHVT, CDR2 SQSDAQ. The CDR3 contains 14 residues. The CDR3 reads CASSLKGLIETQYF. The CDR3 region has the DNA TGTGCCAGCAGCTTAAAGGGGTTGATAGAGACCCAGTACTTC.

This clonotype was detected only a few times. The chain is built from TRBV29-1 and TRBJ2-7; 10 bases match TRBD1. The J segment lost 3 bases and the V segment lost 8 bases, leaving 7 bases of the junction unmatched. The CDR3 is 13 residues long. CDR1 and CDR2 (germline): SQVTM, ANQGSEA. The CDR3 DNA follows: TGCAGCACAACCGGGACAGGGGACTACGAGCAGTACTTC. This gives the protein CSTTGTGDYEQYF.

The chain is built from TRBV30 and TRBJ1-1; D not resolved. With 1 base removed from V and 5 bases from J, the gap between germline ends came to 14 bases. Germline lookup yields CDR1 GTSNPN and CDR2 SVGIG (reference sequence). This CDR3 has 14 amino acids. CDR3 in DNA: TGTGCCTGGAGTGATCGATTGATAGCAACTGAAGCTTTCTTT. Translation gives CAWSDRLIATEAFF.

CDR3 coding DNA: TGTGCCAGCTCCCCCTTTGCGGGGAACAACTATGGCTACACCTTC. This translates into CASSPFAGNNYGYTF. The chain joins TRBV18 to TRBJ1-2; no firm D call. V lost 6 bases, J lost 2 bases, and 16 bases lay in between. Per germline, CDR1 KGHSH and CDR2 LQKENI. The CDR3 contains 15 residues.

CDR3 sequence: CASSPLYVGPDSYEQYF. CDR3 DNA sequence: TGTGCCAGTAGTCCACTTTACGTGGGGCCCGACTCCTACGAGCAGTACTTC. The chain has TRBV19 and TRBJ2-7, with TRBD1 as a possible D gene (5 bases). The CDR3 has 17 amino acids. V was pared by 5 bases and J by 0 bases, with 20 bases between. Germline V CDR1 and CDR2: LNHDA, SQIVND (reference sequence).